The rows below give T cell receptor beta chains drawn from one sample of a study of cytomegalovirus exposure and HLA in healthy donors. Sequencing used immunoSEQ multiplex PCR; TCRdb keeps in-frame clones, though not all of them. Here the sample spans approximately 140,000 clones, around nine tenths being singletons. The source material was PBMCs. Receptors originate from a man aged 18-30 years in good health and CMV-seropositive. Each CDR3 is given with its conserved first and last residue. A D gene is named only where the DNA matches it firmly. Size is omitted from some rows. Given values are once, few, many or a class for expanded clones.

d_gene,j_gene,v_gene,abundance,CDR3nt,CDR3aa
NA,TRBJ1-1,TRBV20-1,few,TGCAGTGCTAGAGATGTCAGTGAAGCTTTCTTT,CSARDVSEAFF
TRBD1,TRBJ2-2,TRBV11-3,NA,TGTGCCAGCAGCTTAGGGGACAGGGACACCGGGGAGCTGTTTTTT,CASSLGDRDTGELFF
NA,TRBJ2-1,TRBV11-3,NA,TGTGCCAGCAGCCCCGAGGGTTGGCATTCAAACGTGGAGCAGTTCTTC,CASSPEGWHSNVEQFF
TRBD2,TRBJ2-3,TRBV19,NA,TGTGCCAGTAGTATTCGCGGACTAGCGGGAAGGTGGTTTGAAGATACGCAGTATTTT,CASSIRGLAGRWFEDTQYF
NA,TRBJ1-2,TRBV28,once,TGTGCCAGCAGTTTGGAGACACTGGGAGGGTATGGCTACACCTTC,CASSLETLGGYGYTF
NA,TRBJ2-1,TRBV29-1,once,TGCAGCGTTGTCGTGGGACAACGGAGCTCCTACAATGAGCAGTTCTTC,CSVVVGQRSSYNEQFF
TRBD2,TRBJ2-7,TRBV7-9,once,TGTGCCAGCAGCTCGTTGATAGCGGGAGCCTACGAGCAGTACTTC,CASSSLIAGAYEQYF
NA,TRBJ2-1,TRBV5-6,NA,TGTGCCAGCAGTGATGGGGGGGGCCCCTACAATGAGCAGTTCTTC,CASSDGGGPYNEQFF
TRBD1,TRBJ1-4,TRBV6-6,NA,TGTGCCAGCAGTTACTCGGGACAGATTAATGAAAAACTGTTTTTT,CASSYSGQINEKLFF
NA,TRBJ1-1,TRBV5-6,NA,TGTGCCAGCAGCTGGGGGCTAGGGGACACTGAAGCTTTCTTT,CASSWGLGDTEAFF
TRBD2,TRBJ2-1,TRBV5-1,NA,TGCGCCAGCAGCTCGACTAGCGGGGGGACCAATGAGCAGTTCTTC,CASSSTSGGTNEQFF
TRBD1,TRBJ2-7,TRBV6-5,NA,TGTGCCAGCAGTTACTCGAGGCAGGGGGCAGGGCAGTACTTC,CASSYSRQGAGQYF
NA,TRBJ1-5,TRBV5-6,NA,TGTGCCAGCAGCTCCCCAGGGAGGAATCAGCCCCAGCATTTT,CASSSPGRNQPQHF
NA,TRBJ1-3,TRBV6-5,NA,TGTGCCAGCAGTTACGGGGGGGGCTCCGGAAACACCATATATTTT,CASSYGGGSGNTIYF
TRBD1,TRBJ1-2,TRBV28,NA,TGTGCCAGCAGTTTGTGGGGGGACAGACCAAACTATGGCTACACCTTC,CASSLWGDRPNYGYTF
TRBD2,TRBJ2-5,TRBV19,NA,TGTGCCAGTAGTACCAGCGGGGGGCTCCAAGAGACCCAGTACTTC,CASSTSGGLQETQYF
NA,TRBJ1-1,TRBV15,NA,TGTGCCACCAGCCCAGGGGAAGGCCAAGCTTTCTTT,CATSPGEGQAFF
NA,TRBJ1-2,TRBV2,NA,TGTGCCAGCAGTGACCGGATCGGGACAAATGGCTACACCTTC,CASSDRIGTNGYTF
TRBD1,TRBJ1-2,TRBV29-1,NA,TGCAGCGCCCAAATGGGCAGGGGGCTAGGCGGCTACACCTTC,CSAQMGRGLGGYTF
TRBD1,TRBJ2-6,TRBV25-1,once,TGTGCCAGCAGTTTTCGGACAGGATCATATGGGGCCAACGTCCTGACTTTC,CASSFRTGSYGANVLTF
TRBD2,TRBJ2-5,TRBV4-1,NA,TGCGCCAGCAGCCACCCGGGAGGCCTGCGGCAGACCCAGTACTTC,CASSHPGGLRQTQYF
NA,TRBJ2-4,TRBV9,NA,TGTGCCAGCAGCGTAGACCAGTCTGCGGACATTCAGTACTTC,CASSVDQSADIQYF
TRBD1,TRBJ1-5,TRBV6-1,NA,TGTGCCAGCAGTGAAACCGGGACAGGGGTTCAGCCCCAGCATTTT,CASSETGTGVQPQHF
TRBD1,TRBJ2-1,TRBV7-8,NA,TGTGCCAGCAGCTTAGGTGGGGCAGGGGGCTACAATGAGCAGTTCTTC,CASSLGGAGGYNEQFF
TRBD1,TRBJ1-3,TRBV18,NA,TGTGCCAGCTCAACACAGGGGCACTCTGGAAACACCATATATTTT,CASSTQGHSGNTIYF
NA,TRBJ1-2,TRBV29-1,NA,TGCAGCGTCAATGAGGACTATGGCTACACCTTC,CSVNEDYGYTF
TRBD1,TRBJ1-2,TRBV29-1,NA,TGCAGCGTTGAGAGACCGACAGGGAACTATGGCTACACCTTC,CSVERPTGNYGYTF
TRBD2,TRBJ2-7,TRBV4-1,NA,TGCGCCAGCAGCCAAGTACTAGCGGGCACTGCCTACGAGCAGTACTTC,CASSQVLAGTAYEQYF
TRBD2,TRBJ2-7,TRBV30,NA,TGTGCCTGGACCAGCGGGAGGGCCAACGAGCAGTACTTC,CAWTSGRANEQYF
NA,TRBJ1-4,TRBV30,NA,TGTGCCTGGAGCCTACTATACCGACGGGGAACTAATGAAAAACTGTTTTTT,CAWSLLYRRGTNEKLFF
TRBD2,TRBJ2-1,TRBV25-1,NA,TGTGCCAGCGGACCATTGCCCGGGACTAGCGGGACGGTAGGGCAGTTCTTC,CASGPLPGTSGTVGQFF
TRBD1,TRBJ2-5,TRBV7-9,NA,TGTGCCAGCAGCTCCAGGGACAGCCAAGAGACCCAGTACTTC,CASSSRDSQETQYF
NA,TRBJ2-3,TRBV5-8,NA,TGTGCCAGCAGCTTGCGTTCGAGCACAGATACGCAGTATTTT,CASSLRSSTDTQYF
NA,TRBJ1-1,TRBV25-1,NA,TGTGCCAGCAGTGCGATGGGCTTGTCTGAAGCTTTCTTT,CASSAMGLSEAFF
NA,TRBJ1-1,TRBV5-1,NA,TGCGCCAGCAGCCCGGATGTCCCACAGCGCTGGGAGCGCACTGAAGCTTTCTTT,CASSPDVPQRWERTEAFF
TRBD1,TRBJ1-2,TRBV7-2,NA,TGTGCCAGCAGTGCGACAGGGAGATATGGCTACACCTTC,CASSATGRYGYTF
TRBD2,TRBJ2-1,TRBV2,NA,TGTGCCAGCAGTGAAGCCGCCTCCCTAGCGGCCAAATACAATGAGCAGTTCTTC,CASSEAASLAAKYNEQFF
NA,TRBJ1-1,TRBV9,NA,TGTGCCAGCAGCGTAGCAGGGCTCCAGAACACTGAAGCTTTCTTT,CASSVAGLQNTEAFF
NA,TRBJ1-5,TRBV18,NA,TGTGCCAGCTCACCACAACCGGTTAGCAATCAGCCCCAGCATTTT,CASSPQPVSNQPQHF
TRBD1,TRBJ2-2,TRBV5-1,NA,TGCGCCAGCAGGGTACCCGGGACAGGGTCCGCCGGGGAGCTGTTTTTT,CASRVPGTGSAGELFF
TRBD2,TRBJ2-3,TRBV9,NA,TGTGCCAGCAGCGCTCATAGCGGGGGTGGCCCAGATACGCAGTATTTT,CASSAHSGGGPDTQYF
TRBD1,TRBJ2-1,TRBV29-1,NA,TGCACCGTAAGTCGGGACAGGAACAATGAGCAGTTCTTC,CTVSRDRNNEQFF
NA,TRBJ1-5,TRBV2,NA,TGTGCCAGCTCCTTCGGGAGACTAGATCAGCCCCAGCATTTT,CASSFGRLDQPQHF
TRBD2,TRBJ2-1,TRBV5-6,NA,TGTGCCAGCAGCTTGGAGGTATGGCTAGCGGGAGGCAATGAGCAGTTCTTC,CASSLEVWLAGGNEQFF
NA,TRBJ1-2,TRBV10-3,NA,TGTGCCATCAGTGTGCGGGGAGGGGACGTCTACACCTTC,CAISVRGGDVYTF
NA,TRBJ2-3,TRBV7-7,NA,TGTGCTAGCAGCCCTTCAGGGACAGATACGCAGTATTTT,CASSPSGTDTQYF
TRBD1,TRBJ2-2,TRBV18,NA,TGTGCCAGCTCACCGTGGACAGGGGAGAACACCGGGGAGCTGTTTTTT,CASSPWTGENTGELFF
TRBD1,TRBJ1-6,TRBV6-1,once,TGTGCCAGCAGTGGGGGTCTAAGGACAGGGTTCGGCTCACCCCTCCACTTT,CASSGGLRTGFGSPLHF
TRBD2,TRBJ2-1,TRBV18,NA,TGTGCCAGCTCCACAACTTCGTTAGCGGGGGCCTACAATGAGCAGTTCTTC,CASSTTSLAGAYNEQFF
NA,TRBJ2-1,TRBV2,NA,TGTGCCAGCATTGACCTAACGGAGAATGAGCAGTTCTTC,CASIDLTENEQFF
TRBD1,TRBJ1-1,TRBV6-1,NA,TGTGCCAGCTCCAGACAGGGCGGGGACACTGAAGCTTTCTTT,CASSRQGGDTEAFF
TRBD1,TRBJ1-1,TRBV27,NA,TGTGCCAGCAGTCTAACCTCGACAGGGGGTAGGACTGAAGCTTTCTTT,CASSLTSTGGRTEAFF
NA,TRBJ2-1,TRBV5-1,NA,TGCGCCAGCAGCTTGACAGACTACTCCTACAATGAGCAGTTCTTC,CASSLTDYSYNEQFF
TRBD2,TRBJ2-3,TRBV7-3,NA,TGTGCCAGCACCTTAGGGAGGGGAGATACGCAGTATTTT,CASTLGRGDTQYF
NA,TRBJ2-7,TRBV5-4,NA,TGTGCCAGCAGCCCCGACGGACTTGGCGAGCAGTACTTC,CASSPDGLGEQYF
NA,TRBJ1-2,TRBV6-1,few,TGTGCCAGCAGTGAACTAGGGACAATGAACTATGGCTACACCTTC,CASSELGTMNYGYTF
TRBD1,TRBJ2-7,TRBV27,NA,TGTGCCAGCAGTTTATCTTCCCGAACAGGGGGCTCCTACGAGCAGTACTTC,CASSLSSRTGGSYEQYF
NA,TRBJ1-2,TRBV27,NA,NA,CASSSSLAGRGYTF
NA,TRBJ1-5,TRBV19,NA,TGTGCCAGTAGCCCATCTCCAGGGAATCAGCCCCAGCATTTT,CASSPSPGNQPQHF